Listed here are 3 T cell receptor beta chains from one sample, sequenced in a study of blood T cells in healthy people across ages. A sample-barcoded 5' primer and a J-beta primer mix were used in a second PCR of about 6 to 11 cycles. TCRdb re-analysed the 5' RACE reads in MiXCR, keeping a single row per CDR3 protein. Here the sample spans about a million distinct CDR3 sequences, around 48% being singletons. Sequencing input: blood. Every receptor here comes from a man younger than 45 in good health.

This chain uses TRBV4-3 with TRBJ2-1; D perhaps matches TRBD1 (6 bases). CDR1 is LGHNA and CDR2 is YSLEER in the germline V gene. Trimming shortened V by 0 bases and J by 5 bases, and 17 bases separated the two germline ends. CDR3 size: 17 residues. CDR3 DNA: TGCGCCAGCAGCCAAGAACCGTCATGGCAGGGGAACAATGAGCAGTTCTTC. It specifies CASSQEPSWQGNNEQFF.

The chain uses TRBV9 and TRBJ2-7; tentatively, D is TRBD1 (6 bases). Trimming shortened V by 5 bases and J by 3 bases, and 18 bases separated the two germline ends. Germline loops: CDR1 SGDLS, CDR2 YYNGEE. The CDR3 sequence is 15 residues long. The CDR3 DNA reads as TGTGCCAGCAGGGGGGCGACAGGCCTAAGCTACGAGCAGTACTTC. It yields the protein CASRGATGLSYEQYF.

The chain has TRBV2 and TRBJ2-7; possibly TRBD1 for D (6 bases). Germline CDR1 is SNHLY and CDR2 is FYNNEI. Trimming shortened V by 2 bases and J by 4 bases, and 15 bases separated the two germline ends. The CDR3 totals 15 residues. The CDR3 DNA follows: TGTGCCAGCAGTGAAAACCGGCAGGGGATATACGAGCAGTACTTC. It codes for CASSENRQGIYEQYF.